The present T cell receptor beta chain was sequenced within a study of blood T cells in healthy people across ages. Notes on the study in general: Changes in expanded clonotypes were possibly confounded, as the CMV status of donors was unknown.

PCR was performed a second time for roughly 7 to 11 cycles using a sample-barcoded 5' primer and a J-beta primer mix. Using its own MiXCR run on the 5' RACE reads, TCRdb lists one record per CDR3 protein. Of approximately 1,100,000 distinct CDR3 sequences listed, 35% to 50% are singletons. Notes on this clonotype: Its antigen is as yet unknown.

PBMCs, at least 6 million per sample, were isolated. V was clipped by 0 bases and J by 3 bases; unmatched bases: 6. Germline CDR1 is MGHRA and CDR2 is YSYEKL. This CDR3 is 16 amino acids long. The rearrangement uses TRBV4-1 and TRBJ2-5; 8 nucleotides align to TRBD2. The clonotype comes from a woman aged 55-69 years in good health. The sample consisted of blood. The CDR3 sequence: CASSQDGSGKEETQYF. The DNA of the CDR3 is TGCGCCAGCAGCCAAGATGGTAGCGGGAAGGAAGAGACCCAGTACTTC.